A single TCR beta chain is shown here with its context. Only in-frame clones appear in the TCRdb table, and some are missing; sequencing was by immunoSEQ multiplex PCR. The data contain about 58,000 clones, 91% of them singletons. This entry belongs to a study of T cell changes during pregnancy in multiple sclerosis. V trimming: 0 bases; J trimming: 4 bases; junction bases outside the gene matches: 5. The CDR3 totals 15 residues. Germline assignment: CDR1 SGHDT and CDR2 YYEEEE. Sequencing used CD4+ T cells from peripheral blood mononuclear cells, obtained after pregnancy. The TCR comes from a female donor in good health, enrolled as a control in a pregnancy study. The chain recombines TRBV5-6 with TRBJ1-1; 8 bases map to TRBD1. This CDR3 is CASSLAVTGGTEAFF. CDR3 sequence (DNA): TGTGCCAGCAGCTTGGCCGTCACAGGGGGCACTGAAGCTTTCTTT. Full variable domain (outside the CDR3, taken from reference TRBV5-6 and TRBJ1-1): DAGVTQSPTHLIKTRGQQVTLRCSPKSGHDTVSWYQQALGQGPQFIFQYYEEEERQRGNFPDRFSGHQFPNYSSELNVNALLLGDSALYLCASSLAVTGGTEAFFGQGTRLTVV.